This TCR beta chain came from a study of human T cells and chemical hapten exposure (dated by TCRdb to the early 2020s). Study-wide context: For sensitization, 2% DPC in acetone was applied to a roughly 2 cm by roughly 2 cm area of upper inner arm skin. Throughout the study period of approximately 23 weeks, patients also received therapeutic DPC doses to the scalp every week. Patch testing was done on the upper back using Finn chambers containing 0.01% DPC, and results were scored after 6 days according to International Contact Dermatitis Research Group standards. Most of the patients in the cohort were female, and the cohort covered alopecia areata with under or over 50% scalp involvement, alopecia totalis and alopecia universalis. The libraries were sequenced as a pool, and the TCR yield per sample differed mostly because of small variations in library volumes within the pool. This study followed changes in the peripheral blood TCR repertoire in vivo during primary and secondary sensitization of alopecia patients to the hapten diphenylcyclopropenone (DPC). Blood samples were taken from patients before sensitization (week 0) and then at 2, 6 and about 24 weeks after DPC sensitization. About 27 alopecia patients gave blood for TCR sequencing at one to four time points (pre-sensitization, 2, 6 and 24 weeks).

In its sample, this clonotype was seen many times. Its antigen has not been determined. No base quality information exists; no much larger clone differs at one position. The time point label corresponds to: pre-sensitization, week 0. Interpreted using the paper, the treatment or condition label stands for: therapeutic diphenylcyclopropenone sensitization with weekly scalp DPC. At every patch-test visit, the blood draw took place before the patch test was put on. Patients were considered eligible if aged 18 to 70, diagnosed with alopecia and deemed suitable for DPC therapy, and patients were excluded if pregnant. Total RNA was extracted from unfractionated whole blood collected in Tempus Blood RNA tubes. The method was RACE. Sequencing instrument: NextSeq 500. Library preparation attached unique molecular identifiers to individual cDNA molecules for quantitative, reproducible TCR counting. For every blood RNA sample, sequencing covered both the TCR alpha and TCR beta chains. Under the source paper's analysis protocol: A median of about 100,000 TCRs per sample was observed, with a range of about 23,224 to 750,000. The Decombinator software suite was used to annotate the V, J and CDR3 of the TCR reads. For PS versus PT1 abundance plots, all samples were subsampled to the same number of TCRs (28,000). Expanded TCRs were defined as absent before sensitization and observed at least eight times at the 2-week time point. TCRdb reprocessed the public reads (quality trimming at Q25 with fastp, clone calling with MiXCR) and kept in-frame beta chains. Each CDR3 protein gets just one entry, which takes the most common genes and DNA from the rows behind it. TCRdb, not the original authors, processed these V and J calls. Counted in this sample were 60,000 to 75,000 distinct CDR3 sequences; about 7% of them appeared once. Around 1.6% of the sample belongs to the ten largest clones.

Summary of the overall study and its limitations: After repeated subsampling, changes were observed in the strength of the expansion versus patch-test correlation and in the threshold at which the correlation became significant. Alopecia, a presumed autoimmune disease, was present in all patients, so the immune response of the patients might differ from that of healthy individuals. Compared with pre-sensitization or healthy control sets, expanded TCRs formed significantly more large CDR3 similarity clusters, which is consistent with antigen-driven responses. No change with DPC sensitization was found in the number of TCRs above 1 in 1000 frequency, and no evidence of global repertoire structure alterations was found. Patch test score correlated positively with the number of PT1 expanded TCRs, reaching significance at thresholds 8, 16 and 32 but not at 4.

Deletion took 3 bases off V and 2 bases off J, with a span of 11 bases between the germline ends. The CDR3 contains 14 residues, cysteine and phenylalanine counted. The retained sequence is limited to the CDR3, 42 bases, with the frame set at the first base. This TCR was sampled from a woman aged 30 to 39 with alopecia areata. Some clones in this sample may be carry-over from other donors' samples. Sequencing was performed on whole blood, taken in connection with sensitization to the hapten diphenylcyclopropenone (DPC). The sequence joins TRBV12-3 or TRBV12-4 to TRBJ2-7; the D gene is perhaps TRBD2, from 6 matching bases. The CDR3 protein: CASSLEGIPYEQYF. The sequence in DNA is TGTGCCAGCAGTTTGGAGGGGATCCCCTACGAGCAGTACTTC.